This TCR beta chain comes out of a study of spatial heterogeneity in lung cancer. MiXCR, run by TCRdb on the 5' RACE reads, gives a single entry per CDR3 protein. The profile shows 85,000 to 100,000 distinct CDR3 sequences, 15% to 20% of them singletons. In its sample, this clonotype was seen a few times. The length of the CDR3 is 13 residues. Germline-derived CDR1 and CDR2 are KGHSH and LQKENI. V shed 4 bases and J shed 5 bases, with 11 bases lying between them. The time point: blood at routine non-recurrence follow-up after resection. This sequence was found in a male donor with early-stage non-small cell lung cancer. Sequencing used PBMCs, obtained at follow-up. V and J are TRBV18 and TRBJ1-1; D is uncertain. The CDR3: CASSRAEGTEAFF. CDR3 coding DNA: TGTGCCAGCTCACGCGCCGAGGGAACTGAAGCTTTCTTT.